Described below is a single TCR beta chain sequence and its context. J lost 4 bases, V lost 2 bases, and 7 bases had no gene match. CDR1 is LNHDA, CDR2 SQIVND, per germline (reference sequence). The length of the CDR3 is 16 residues. The sample originates from a study of blood T cell repertoires in COVID-19. Across the study: COVID-19 samples, acute and convalescent, were from the United States, Italy and Spain.

Some clones are missing from TCRdb's copy, which holds only in-frame ones; the method was immunoSEQ multiplex PCR. The sample lists around 380,000 clones, 81% seen once, with about 1% in the top ten. The J gene is TRBJ1-5, the V gene TRBV19; TRBD1 matches at 8 bases. The sequence derives from a human donor with acute or convalescent COVID-19. The donor label of this sample is uncertain. Material: peripheral blood. CDR3 in amino acids: CASSIFQTGVNQPQHF. CDR3 nucleotides: TGTGCCAGTAGTATATTCCAGACAGGGGTTAATCAGCCCCAGCATTTT.